Included here is one T cell receptor beta chain sequence, with context. This record comes from a study of blood T cell repertoires in COVID-19. Study background: Both acute and convalescent COVID-19 samples were obtained from the United States, Italy and Spain.

Trimming took 7 bases from V and 2 from J, leaving 12 bases between them. The CDR3 length is 14 residues. Germline loops: CDR1 SNHLY, CDR2 FYNNEI. Measured with immunoSEQ multiplex PCR; TCRdb has only the in-frame clones, and not every one. Of 250,000 to 350,000 clones in the sample, roughly 87% are singletons; the top ten hold approximately 2%. This clonotype was sampled from a man younger than 35 with active or convalescent COVID-19. Material: peripheral blood. This chain joins TRBV2 and TRBJ1-5; no reliable D call. The CDR3 nucleotides are TGTGCCAGCAAGACGAGAACAGGCAATCAGCCCCAGCATTTT. This gives the protein CASKTRTGNQPQHF.